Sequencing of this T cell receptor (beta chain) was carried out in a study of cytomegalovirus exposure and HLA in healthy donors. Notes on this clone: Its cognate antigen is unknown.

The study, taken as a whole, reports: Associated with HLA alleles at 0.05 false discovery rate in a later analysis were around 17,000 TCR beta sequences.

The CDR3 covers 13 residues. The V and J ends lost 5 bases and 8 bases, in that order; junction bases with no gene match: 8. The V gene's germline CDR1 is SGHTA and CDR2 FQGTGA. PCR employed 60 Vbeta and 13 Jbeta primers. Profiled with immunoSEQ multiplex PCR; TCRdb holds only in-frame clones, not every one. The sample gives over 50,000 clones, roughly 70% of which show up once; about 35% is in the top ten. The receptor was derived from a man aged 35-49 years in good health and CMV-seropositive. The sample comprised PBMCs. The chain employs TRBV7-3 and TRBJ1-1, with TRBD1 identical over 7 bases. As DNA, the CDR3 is TGTGCCAGCAGCCCAGTCCTGACAGGGGAAGCTTTCTTT. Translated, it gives CASSPVLTGEAFF.